The 2 T cell receptor beta chains reported below all come from one sample, sequenced in a study of cytomegalovirus exposure and HLA in healthy donors. The PCR used 60 Vbeta and 13 Jbeta primers. TCRdb keeps only in-frame clones here, not all; method: immunoSEQ multiplex PCR. The repertoire holds tens of thousands of clones, with roughly 81% as singletons. The sequenced sample consisted of PBMCs. These receptor sequences come from a woman aged 35 to 49 in good health and CMV-seronegative.

The chain uses TRBV28 and TRBJ1-2; 9 positions match TRBD1. The ends lost 4 bases at V and 0 bases at J; junction bases unmatched: 6. The CDR3 totals 16 residues. Germline CDR1 and CDR2: MDHEN and SYDVKM. DNA of the CDR3: TGTGCCAGCAGTTCCGGACAGGGGACAACTAACTATGGCTACACCTTC. Its translation: CASSSGQGTTNYGYTF.

CDR3 amino acids: CASSFIRSGANVLTF. In DNA, the CDR3 is TGTGCCAGCAGCTTTATCCGTTCCGGGGCCAACGTCCTGACTTTC. The chain couples TRBV5-6 to TRBJ2-6; no firm D call. Trimming shortened V by 2 bases and J by 4 bases, and 10 bases separated the two germline ends. Germline-derived CDR1 and CDR2 are SGHDT and YYEEEE. This CDR3 is 15 amino acids long.